This is a list of T cell receptor beta chains from one sample in a study of blood T cell repertoires in COVID-19. The protocol was immunoSEQ multiplex PCR, while the TCRdb copy is restricted to in-frame clones and leaves out a portion. The table has some 15,000 clones, less than 90% seen once. Sequencing was performed on peripheral blood. These receptors were obtained from a woman in her 70s in a cohort sampled during active or convalescent COVID-19. Each CDR3 is given with its conserved first and last residue. The D gene is left open where the match is weak. Size tells how often a clone was seen (once, few, many) or the class of an expanded clone, and some rows leave it out.

D gene: NA
J gene: TRBJ2-4
CDR3 length: 14
clone size: NA
V gene: TRBV25-1
CDR3 protein: CASSGQGAKNIQYF
CDR3 DNA: TGTGCCAGCAGTGGTCAGGGAGCCAAAAACATTCAGTACTTC

D gene: TRBD1
J gene: TRBJ1-2
CDR3 length: 17
clone size: NA
V gene: TRBV7-9
CDR3 protein: CASSLGGTESLLYGYTF
CDR3 DNA: TGTGCCAGCAGCTTAGGAGGGACAGAATCCTTACTCTATGGCTACACCTTC

D gene: NA
J gene: TRBJ2-7
CDR3 length: 16
clone size: NA
V gene: TRBV5-6
CDR3 protein: CASSRNQITGLMSQYF
CDR3 DNA: TGTGCCAGCAGCCGCAACCAAATTACAGGGTTGATGTCGCAGTACTTC

D gene: NA
J gene: TRBJ1-5
CDR3 length: 14
clone size: NA
V gene: TRBV15
CDR3 protein: CATSRGGSNQPQHF
CDR3 DNA: TGTGCCACCAGCAGAGGAGGGAGCAATCAGCCCCAGCATTTT

D gene: NA
J gene: TRBJ1-5
CDR3 length: 15
clone size: NA
V gene: TRBV2
CDR3 protein: CASSDRNYNNQPQHF
CDR3 DNA: TGTGCCAGCAGCGATCGTAACTATAACAATCAGCCCCAGCATTTT

D gene: NA
J gene: TRBJ2-1
CDR3 length: 17
clone size: NA
V gene: TRBV15
CDR3 protein: CATSRVWGAGSYNEQFF
CDR3 DNA: TGTGCCACCAGCAGAGTCTGGGGAGCGGGCTCCTACAATGAGCAGTTCTTC

D gene: NA
J gene: TRBJ1-3
CDR3 length: 15
clone size: once
V gene: TRBV15
CDR3 protein: CATSRDTRGINTIYF
CDR3 DNA: TGTGCCACCAGCAGAGATACCAGAGGGATTAACACCATATATTTT

D gene: TRBD1
J gene: TRBJ2-2
CDR3 length: 13
clone size: NA
V gene: TRBV5-8
CDR3 protein: CASSFQGAGELFF
CDR3 DNA: TGTGCCAGCAGCTTTCAGGGGGCCGGGGAGCTGTTTTTT

D gene: NA
J gene: TRBJ2-3
CDR3 length: 16
clone size: few
V gene: TRBV7-9
CDR3 protein: CASSPGGGYSTDTQYF
CDR3 DNA: TGTGCCAGCAGCCCCGGCGGCGGGTATTCCACAGATACGCAGTATTTT

D gene: TRBD1
J gene: TRBJ1-2
CDR3 length: 14
clone size: few
V gene: TRBV10-1
CDR3 protein: CASSEPDRGQGYTF
CDR3 DNA: TGCGCCAGCAGTGAGCCCGACAGGGGGCAAGGCTACACCTTC

D gene: NA
J gene: TRBJ1-1
CDR3 length: 14
clone size: NA
V gene: TRBV10-3
CDR3 protein: CAISATGGNTEAFF
CDR3 DNA: TGTGCCATCAGTGCCACAGGCGGGAACACTGAAGCTTTCTTT

D gene: NA
J gene: TRBJ1-5
CDR3 length: 15
clone size: NA
V gene: TRBV3-1/TRBV3-2
CDR3 protein: CASSQDQVGGQPQHF
CDR3 DNA: TGTGCCAGCAGCCAAGATCAGGTGGGAGGTCAGCCCCAGCATTTT

D gene: TRBD1
J gene: TRBJ1-1
CDR3 length: 14
clone size: once
V gene: TRBV10-3
CDR3 protein: CAISKGQGAVEAFF
CDR3 DNA: TGTGCCATCTCCAAGGGACAGGGGGCGGTTGAAGCTTTCTTT

D gene: NA
J gene: TRBJ1-6
CDR3 length: 15
clone size: NA
V gene: TRBV2
CDR3 protein: CASSIEQAYNSPLHF
CDR3 DNA: TGTGCCAGCAGCATCGAACAGGCCTATAATTCACCCCTCCACTTT

D gene: NA
J gene: TRBJ2-3
CDR3 length: 15
clone size: NA
V gene: TRBV18
CDR3 protein: CASSGAGASTDTQYF
CDR3 DNA: TGTGCCAGCTCCGGCGCGGGGGCTAGCACAGATACGCAGTATTTT

D gene: TRBD1
J gene: TRBJ1-3
CDR3 length: 14
clone size: NA
V gene: TRBV9
CDR3 protein: CASSVGQGGNTIYF
CDR3 DNA: TGTGCCAGCAGCGTAGGACAGGGAGGAAACACCATATATTTT

D gene: NA
J gene: TRBJ2-1
CDR3 length: 15
clone size: NA
V gene: TRBV5-4
CDR3 protein: CASSLGQGDNKVQFF
CDR3 DNA: TGTGCCAGCAGCTTAGGGCAGGGTGATAATAAGGTGCAGTTCTTC

D gene: NA
J gene: TRBJ1-1
CDR3 length: 16
clone size: NA
V gene: TRBV6-2/TRBV6-3
CDR3 protein: CASSYPRGRTKTEAFF
CDR3 DNA: TGTGCCAGCAGTTACCCCAGGGGTCGAACGAAGACTGAAGCTTTCTTT

D gene: NA
J gene: TRBJ1-2
CDR3 length: 14
clone size: NA
V gene: TRBV3-1/TRBV3-2
CDR3 protein: CASSQWGRKGGYTF
CDR3 DNA: TGTGCCAGCAGCCAATGGGGCAGAAAGGGTGGCTACACCTTC

D gene: TRBD1
J gene: TRBJ1-6
CDR3 length: 17
clone size: NA
V gene: TRBV5-4
CDR3 protein: CASSFQWTGAYNSPLHF
CDR3 DNA: TGTGCCAGCAGCTTTCAATGGACAGGAGCCTATAATTCACCCCTCCACTTT

D gene: NA
J gene: TRBJ1-6
CDR3 length: 15
clone size: NA
V gene: TRBV18
CDR3 protein: CASSPGRDGNSPLHF
CDR3 DNA: TGTGCCAGCTCACCAGGCAGGGATGGAAATTCACCCCTCCACTTT

D gene: NA
J gene: TRBJ1-4
CDR3 length: 16
clone size: NA
V gene: TRBV5-1
CDR3 protein: CASSLATGATNEKLFF
CDR3 DNA: TGCGCCAGCAGCTTGGCCACGGGAGCCACTAATGAAAAACTGTTTTTT

D gene: TRBD2
J gene: TRBJ2-5
CDR3 length: 15
clone size: NA
V gene: TRBV4-3
CDR3 protein: CASSQELAVQETQYF
CDR3 DNA: TGCGCCAGCAGCCAGGAACTAGCGGTGCAAGAGACCCAGTACTTC

D gene: NA
J gene: TRBJ2-3
CDR3 length: 15
clone size: NA
V gene: TRBV5-1
CDR3 protein: CASSRGAGTSDTQYF
CDR3 DNA: TGCGCCAGCAGCCGGGGGGCAGGGACATCAGATACGCAGTATTTT

D gene: TRBD2
J gene: TRBJ2-3
CDR3 length: 17
clone size: NA
V gene: TRBV7-8
CDR3 protein: CASSSLSSAGATDTQYF
CDR3 DNA: TGTGCCAGCAGCTCCCTTTCCTCAGCGGGGGCCACAGATACGCAGTATTTT

D gene: TRBD2
J gene: TRBJ2-1
CDR3 length: 15
clone size: NA
V gene: TRBV18
CDR3 protein: CASSPVTSGDGEQFF
CDR3 DNA: TGTGCCAGCTCACCCGTGACTAGCGGGGATGGTGAGCAGTTCTTC

D gene: NA
J gene: TRBJ2-5
CDR3 length: 13
clone size: NA
V gene: TRBV9
CDR3 protein: CASSVGVVETQYF
CDR3 DNA: TGTGCCAGCAGCGTCGGGGTGGTAGAGACCCAGTACTTC

D gene: NA
J gene: TRBJ2-2
CDR3 length: 15
clone size: NA
V gene: TRBV29-1
CDR3 protein: CSGTGGNPNTGELFF
CDR3 DNA: TGCAGCGGTACCGGAGGCAACCCGAACACCGGGGAGCTGTTTTTT

D gene: NA
J gene: TRBJ1-5
CDR3 length: 15
clone size: NA
V gene: TRBV5-5
CDR3 protein: CASSLGLGAGQPQHF
CDR3 DNA: TGTGCCAGCAGCTTGGGACTGGGTGCGGGTCAGCCCCAGCATTTT

D gene: NA
J gene: TRBJ1-4
CDR3 length: 13
clone size: NA
V gene: TRBV29-1
CDR3 protein: CSVEDSIGRKLFF
CDR3 DNA: TGCAGCGTTGAAGACTCGATAGGGAGAAAACTGTTTTTT

D gene: NA
J gene: TRBJ2-1
CDR3 length: 21
clone size: NA
V gene: TRBV3-1/TRBV3-2
CDR3 protein: CASSQEALAYTRFSSYNEQFF
CDR3 DNA: TGTGCCAGCAGCCAAGAGGCCCTAGCGTACACTCGATTCAGCTCCTACAATGAGCAGTTCTTC

D gene: TRBD1
J gene: TRBJ2-7
CDR3 length: 14
clone size: NA
V gene: TRBV11-2
CDR3 protein: CASSLGTGVYEQYF
CDR3 DNA: TGTGCCAGCAGCTTGGGGACAGGGGTTTACGAGCAGTACTTC

D gene: TRBD1
J gene: TRBJ1-2
CDR3 length: 13
clone size: NA
V gene: TRBV7-2
CDR3 protein: CASRDRGPSGYTF
CDR3 DNA: TGTGCCAGCCGGGACAGGGGGCCTTCTGGCTACACCTTC

D gene: NA
J gene: TRBJ1-1
CDR3 length: 13
clone size: NA
V gene: TRBV27
CDR3 protein: CASHLRGGTEAFF
CDR3 DNA: TGTGCCAGCCATCTAAGGGGGGGAACTGAAGCTTTCTTT

D gene: TRBD2
J gene: TRBJ2-1
CDR3 length: 18
clone size: NA
V gene: TRBV12-5
CDR3 protein: CASATGLAGGPVYNEQFF
CDR3 DNA: TGTGCTAGTGCCACTGGACTAGCGGGGGGGCCTGTCTACAATGAGCAGTTCTTC

D gene: NA
J gene: TRBJ1-4
CDR3 length: 15
clone size: NA
V gene: TRBV7-9
CDR3 protein: CASHRQATTNEKLFF
CDR3 DNA: TGTGCCAGCCATCGGCAGGCCACAACTAATGAAAAACTGTTTTTT

D gene: NA
J gene: TRBJ1-6
CDR3 length: 16
clone size: NA
V gene: TRBV28
CDR3 protein: CASSFTGSSYNSPLHF
CDR3 DNA: TGTGCCAGCAGTTTTACAGGGAGCTCCTATAATTCACCCCTCCACTTT

D gene: NA
J gene: TRBJ2-1
CDR3 length: 15
clone size: NA
V gene: TRBV5-6
CDR3 protein: CASSLALSGVDEQFF
CDR3 DNA: TGTGCCAGCAGCTTGGCCCTTTCGGGTGTCGATGAGCAGTTCTTC

D gene: TRBD1
J gene: TRBJ2-3
CDR3 length: 15
clone size: NA
V gene: TRBV18
CDR3 protein: CASSPRTGSTDTQYF
CDR3 DNA: TGTGCCAGCTCACCAAGGACAGGGAGCACAGATACGCAGTATTTT

D gene: NA
J gene: TRBJ2-1
CDR3 length: 13
clone size: once
V gene: TRBV27
CDR3 protein: CASSLGGGNEQFF
CDR3 DNA: TGTGCCAGCAGTTTAGGGGGCGGCAATGAGCAGTTCTTC

D gene: NA
J gene: TRBJ2-5
CDR3 length: 14
clone size: NA
V gene: TRBV7-9
CDR3 protein: CASSPGLSPETQYF
CDR3 DNA: TGTGCCAGCAGCCCGGGACTTTCACCGGAGACCCAGTACTTC

D gene: NA
J gene: TRBJ2-1
CDR3 length: 15
clone size: NA
V gene: TRBV3-1/TRBV3-2
CDR3 protein: CASSQERQGYNEQFF
CDR3 DNA: TGTGCCAGCAGCCAAGAAAGGCAGGGCTACAATGAGCAGTTCTTC

D gene: NA
J gene: TRBJ2-1
CDR3 length: 14
clone size: NA
V gene: TRBV4-3
CDR3 protein: CASSQEVTGQIQFF
CDR3 DNA: TGCGCCAGCAGCCAAGAGGTGACTGGACAGATCCAGTTCTTC

D gene: NA
J gene: TRBJ1-2
CDR3 length: 12
clone size: NA
V gene: TRBV2
CDR3 protein: CASSGQNYGYTF
CDR3 DNA: TGTGCCAGCAGCGGACAAAACTATGGCTACACCTTC

D gene: TRBD2
J gene: TRBJ2-5
CDR3 length: 17
clone size: NA
V gene: TRBV4-1
CDR3 protein: CASSQEAPGGILETQYF
CDR3 DNA: TGCGCCAGCAGCCAAGAAGCCCCCGGGGGGATATTAGAGACCCAGTACTTC

D gene: NA
J gene: TRBJ1-2
CDR3 length: 14
clone size: NA
V gene: TRBV7-9
CDR3 protein: CASSLAVTEDGYTF
CDR3 DNA: TGTGCCAGCAGCTTAGCGGTGACTGAGGATGGCTACACCTTC

D gene: TRBD2
J gene: TRBJ2-1
CDR3 length: 15
clone size: NA
V gene: TRBV7-9
CDR3 protein: CASSPRRRGVNEQFF
CDR3 DNA: TGTGCCAGCAGCCCCCGCCGGCGGGGGGTCAATGAGCAGTTCTTC

D gene: TRBD2
J gene: TRBJ2-1
CDR3 length: 16
clone size: NA
V gene: TRBV13
CDR3 protein: CASSPRTSGGAGEQFF
CDR3 DNA: TGTGCCAGCAGCCCTCGGACTAGCGGGGGGGCTGGTGAGCAGTTCTTC

D gene: TRBD2
J gene: TRBJ2-1
CDR3 length: 16
clone size: once
V gene: TRBV28
CDR3 protein: CASSYQRGGYYNEQFF
CDR3 DNA: TGTGCCAGCAGTTACCAGCGGGGGGGATACTACAATGAGCAGTTCTTC

D gene: TRBD1
J gene: TRBJ2-5
CDR3 length: 15
clone size: NA
V gene: TRBV7-2
CDR3 protein: CASSSRQGSGETQYF
CDR3 DNA: TGTGCCAGCAGCAGTCGACAGGGGAGTGGGGAGACCCAGTACTTC

D gene: TRBD1
J gene: TRBJ2-5
CDR3 length: 13
clone size: NA
V gene: TRBV5-6
CDR3 protein: CASSMTGGETQYF
CDR3 DNA: TGTGCCAGCAGCATGACAGGGGGGGAGACCCAGTACTTC

D gene: TRBD1
J gene: TRBJ2-3
CDR3 length: 12
clone size: once
V gene: TRBV9
CDR3 protein: CASSGTGDTQYF
CDR3 DNA: TGTGCCAGCAGCGGGACAGGGGATACGCAGTATTTT

D gene: NA
J gene: TRBJ1-6
CDR3 length: 14
clone size: NA
V gene: TRBV5-4
CDR3 protein: CASSLPGKNSPLHF
CDR3 DNA: TGTGCCAGCAGCTTGCCGGGGAAAAATTCACCCCTCCACTTT

D gene: TRBD1
J gene: TRBJ1-3
CDR3 length: 15
clone size: NA
V gene: TRBV3-1/TRBV3-2
CDR3 protein: CASSLQRGPGNTIYF
CDR3 DNA: TGTGCCAGCAGCCTCCAGAGGGGGCCTGGAAACACCATATATTTT

D gene: TRBD2
J gene: TRBJ2-5
CDR3 length: 15
clone size: NA
V gene: TRBV5-1
CDR3 protein: CASSPASGALETQYF
CDR3 DNA: TGCGCCAGCAGCCCAGCTAGCGGGGCCCTGGAGACCCAGTACTTC